Listed here are 18 T cell receptor beta chains from one sample, sequenced in a study of OX40 agonist ivuxolimab in advanced cancers. Assay used: immunoSEQ multiplex PCR; TCRdb lists only in-frame clones, some missing. There are some 86,000 clones in the sample; around 85% occur only once, and over 3% lies in the top ten. Sequencing was performed on CD4+ or CD8+ T cells sorted from blood, taken in a trial of the OX40 agonist ivuxolimab. The receptors originated from an adult with an advanced solid tumor such as melanoma, head and neck, liver or kidney cancer.

CDR3 sequence reads: CASSFGQPYEQYF. CDR3 nucleotides: TGCGCCAGCAGCTTCGGACAACCCTACGAGCAGTACTTC. The chain has TRBV5-1 and TRBJ2-7, with a tentative D call TRBD1 (5 bases). Trimming cost V 2 bases and J 2 bases, with 8 bases left between them. There are 13 residues in the CDR3. The germline V gene encodes CDR1 SGHRS and CDR2 YFSETQ.

The chain recombines TRBV27 with TRBJ2-3; TRBD2 matches 9 bases. J gave up 2 bases and V 4 bases, and 1 base lay outside the gene matches. The CDR3 extends over 14 amino acids. Germline CDR1 MNHEY, CDR2 SMNVEV (reference sequence). The CDR3 loop reads CASSSGLATDTQYF. The CDR3 DNA reads TGTGCCAGCAGTTCGGGACTAGCCACAGATACGCAGTATTTT.

The chain couples TRBV7-3 to TRBJ2-3, with D perhaps matching TRBD2 (6 bases). The germline V and J ends were trimmed by 0 bases and 0 bases, with 7 bases remaining between them. The germline V gene has CDR1 SGHTA and CDR2 FQGTGA. This CDR3 has 15 amino acids. The chain's CDR3 is CASSLTSGSTDTQYF. The DNA of the CDR3 is TGTGCCAGCAGCTTAACAAGCGGGAGCACAGATACGCAGTATTTT. The complete variable domain, with remaining parts taken from reference TRBV7-3 and TRBJ2-3, reads GAGVSQTPSNKVTEKGKYVELRCDPISGHTALYWYRQSLGQGPEFLIYFQGTGAADDSGLPNDRFFAVRPEGSVSTLKIQRTERGDSAVYLCASSLTSGSTDTQYFGPGTRLTVL.

The chain employs TRBV5-6 and TRBJ2-3; 9 nucleotides agree with TRBD2. Germline CDR1 SGHDT, CDR2 YYEEEE. The V and J ends lost 4 bases and 7 bases, in that order; junction bases with no gene match: 13. This CDR3 spans 16 amino acids. The CDR3 reads CASSPARGSGGNTQYF. In DNA form, the CDR3 reads TGTGCCAGCAGCCCCGCCCGTGGGAGCGGGGGGAATACGCAGTATTTT.

This chain uses TRBV27 with TRBJ1-5, with 8 bases lining up with TRBD1. CDR1 and CDR2 (germline): MNHEY, SMNVEV (reference sequence). The CDR3 totals 16 residues. The junction had 13 bases not matched to a gene; V was cut back by 8 bases and J by 4 bases. CDR3 nucleotides: TGTGCCAGCGGCGAGACCGGGACAGGCAGAAATCAGCCCCAGCATTTT. Translating gives CASGETGTGRNQPQHF.

A single count supports this clone. This chain links TRBV27 with TRBJ1-1; maybe TRBD1 (5 bases). CDR1 is MNHEY and CDR2 is SMNVEV in the germline V gene (reference sequence). This CDR3 has 19 residues. Trimming shortened V by 4 bases and J by 0 bases, and 24 bases separated the two germline ends. The CDR3 is CASSWSSGAVRTMNTEAFF. The CDR3, as DNA: TGTGCCAGCAGTTGGTCTAGCGGGGCGGTAAGAACGATGAACACTGAAGCTTTCTTT.

The chain is built from TRBV4-3 and TRBJ2-2; D unresolved. The CDR3 is 16 residues long. Germline CDR1 is LGHNA and CDR2 is YSLEER. Trimming shortened V by 0 bases and J by 4 bases, and 12 bases separated the two germline ends. This chain's CDR3 is CASSQDLPGRTGELFF. The CDR3 bases are TGCGCCAGCAGCCAAGACCTCCCTGGGCGCACCGGGGAGCTGTTTTTT.

The chain uses TRBV7-8 and TRBJ2-1; 9 nucleotides agree with TRBD1. The V gene end was trimmed by 5 bases and the J gene end by 7 bases; junction bases not matched to a gene: 9. This CDR3 region has 15 residues. The V gene's germline CDR1 is SGHVS and CDR2 FQNEAQ. In nucleotides, the CDR3 is TGTGCCAGCAGCCTGCGGGACAGGGCTTTAAATGAGCAGTTCTTC. Protein: CASSLRDRALNEQFF.

The chain couples TRBV9 to TRBJ2-7; D might be TRBD2 (6 bases). Looked up from germline, CDR1 is SGDLS and CDR2 is YYNGEE. V lost 5 bases and J 2 bases, leaving 14 bases between the germline ends. The CDR3 runs to 14 residues. The CDR3 sequence is CASSVGGPAYEQYF. The CDR3 nucleotides are TGTGCCAGCAGTGTCGGAGGGCCTGCCTACGAGCAGTACTTC.

This sequence joins TRBV19 and TRBJ1-5, with D tentatively TRBD1 (6 bases). The CDR3 loop spans 14 amino acids. V was pared by 5 bases and J by 4 bases, with 12 bases between. CDR1 and CDR2 from the germline V gene are LNHDA and SQIVND (reference sequence). This chain's CDR3 is CASSSGQYNQPQHF. Written as DNA, the CDR3 is TGTGCCAGTAGTTCCGGACAGTATAATCAGCCCCAGCATTTT. The full variable domain, completed using reference TRBV19 and TRBJ1-5, is DGGITQSPKYLFRKEGQNVTLSCEQNLNHDAMYWYRQDPGQGLRLIYYSQIVNDFQKGDIAEGYSVSREKKESFPLTVTSAQKNPTAFYLCASSSGQYNQPQHFGDGTRLSIL.

CDR3 sequence: CAISETADYEQYF. The CDR3 DNA is TGTGCCATCAGTGAGACGGCGGACTACGAGCAGTACTTC. J is TRBJ2-7 and V is TRBV10-3; D remains ambiguous. Germline lookup yields CDR1 ENHRY and CDR2 SYGVKD. CDR3 length: 13 amino acids. Trimming took off 2 bases at V and 3 bases at J, with 8 bases between the two ends.

This clone was counted a single time. The J gene is TRBJ2-1, the V gene TRBV11-3, with D possibly TRBD2 on 6 matching bases. CDR3 length equals 15 residues. Germline CDR1 is SGHNT and CDR2 is YENEEA. Trimming shortened V by 4 bases and J by 2 bases, and 12 bases separated the two germline ends. The CDR3 here is CASSSTGVTYNEQFF. The DNA for the CDR3 is TGTGCCAGCAGCTCAACGGGAGTCACCTACAATGAGCAGTTCTTC.

This chain uses TRBV27 with TRBJ2-7; the match to TRBD2 covers 7 bases. The V gene end was trimmed by 2 bases and the J gene end by 6 bases; junction bases not matched to a gene: 10. The CDR3 consists of 15 residues. CDR1 and CDR2 (germline): MNHEY, SMNVEV (reference sequence). The CDR3, as DNA: TGTGCCAGCAGTTTAGGTCGGGGGGAGGGTTTCGAGCAGTACTTC. Translating gives CASSLGRGEGFEQYF.

The chain carries TRBV10-2 and TRBJ2-3; no clear D gene. V lost 10 bases and J 0 bases, leaving 14 bases between the germline ends. The CDR3 runs 14 residues. Germline CDR1 and CDR2: WSHSY and SAAADI. This CDR3 reads CATCVITSTDTQYF. The CDR3 DNA reads TGCGCCACCTGCGTGATCACTAGCACAGATACGCAGTATTTT.

This chain links TRBV28 with TRBJ2-1; the D is unclear. CDR3 size: 12 residues. V was cut by 5 bases and J by 9 bases, with 11 bases left in between. Per germline, CDR1 MDHEN and CDR2 SYDVKM. The chain's CDR3 is CASSNGSPEQFF. CDR3 sequence (DNA): TGTGCCAGCAGTAATGGCTCTCCTGAGCAGTTCTTC.

This CDR3 is CARFRGSCTDTQYF. The CDR3 DNA is TGTGCCCGCTTCCGTGGGAGCTGCACAGATACGCAGTATTTT. This chain links TRBV7-3 with TRBJ2-3, with D possibly matching TRBD2 (5 bases). The germline gives CDR1 SGHTA, CDR2 FQGTGA. The V end lost 11 bases, the J end lost 1 base, and 16 bases lay between the germline ends. The CDR3 has 14 residues.

This clone showed up just a few times. The CDR3: CASSLQGQETQYF. CDR3 DNA sequence: TGTGCCAGCAGCTTACAGGGGCAAGAGACCCAGTACTTC. The chain joins TRBV7-2 to TRBJ2-5; D possibly corresponds to TRBD1 (6 bases). Germline CDR1 reads SGHTA; CDR2 reads FQGNSA. The CDR3 is 13 amino acids. V was pared by 2 bases and J by 2 bases, with 6 bases between.

The chain uses TRBV7-2 and TRBJ2-1; either TRBD1 or TRBD2 may fit D (5 bases each). V was cut by 0 bases and J by 3 bases, with 9 bases left in between. The CDR3 consists of 15 residues. Germline CDR1 reads SGHTA; CDR2 reads FQGNSA. CDR3: CASSLAVGDYNEQFF. The CDR3 DNA is TGTGCCAGCAGCTTAGCGGTGGGGGACTACAATGAGCAGTTCTTC.